The clone carrying this T cell receptor beta chain was seen just once. Per the germline V gene, CDR1 is SGHNT and CDR2 is YENEEA. J gave up 5 bases and V 3 bases, and 9 bases lay outside the gene matches. The CDR3 extends over 15 amino acids. Profiled with immunoSEQ multiplex PCR; TCRdb holds only in-frame clones, not every one. The table has 70,000 to 75,000 clones, roughly 94% seen once; the top ten hold roughly 0.25%. These data originate in a study of technical replicates of blood from several donors. The V call is TRBV11-3, the J call TRBJ1-2; 7 bases map to TRBD1. This clonotype was obtained from a human donor in good health. The sequencing sample was made of T cells isolated from PBMCs. CDR3 coding DNA: TGTGCCAGCAGCTTCACAGGGGAAGTGGGGTATGGCTACACCTTC. It is translated as CASSFTGEVGYGYTF. The variable domain in full, completed from reference TRBV11-3 and TRBJ1-2, reads EAGVVQSPRYKIIEKKQPVAFWCNPISGHNTLYWYLQNLGQGPELLIRYENEEAVDDSQLPKDRFSAERLKGVDSTLKIQPAELGDSAVYLCASSFTGEVGYGYTFGSGTRLTVV.